The clone carrying this TCR beta chain was detected only a few times. The antigen remains undetermined. The data were obtained in a study of T cell repertoires in cytomegalovirus infection. Study summary: Public TCR beta signatures were indicative of both CMV infection and a matching HLA type.

TCRdb fed the reads into MiXCR, producing one record per CDR3 protein. The table records a few hundred thousand distinct CDR3 sequences, just under 40% of them present only once. Whole-study results and caveats: HLA-C-restricted, CMV-specific TCR beta clonotypes were dominant ex vivo.

In germline, CDR1 is SGHVS, CDR2 FQNEAQ. The CDR3 spans 18 residues. The J segment lost 6 bases and the V segment lost 5 bases, leaving 14 bases of the junction unmatched. The sequence was collected from a human donor in good health (CMV status not recorded). Some clones in this sample may be carry-over from other donors' samples. The chain employs TRBV7-8 and TRBJ2-3; 13 bases agree with TRBD2. Source: cultured PBMCs, taken from culture after CMV antigen stimulation. The CDR3: CASSLGLAGEIPGDTQYF. In DNA form, the CDR3 reads TGTGCCAGCAGCCTAGGACTAGCGGGAGAAATTCCGGGGGATACGCAGTATTTT. Full variable domain (missing parts from reference TRBV7-8 and TRBJ2-3): GAGVSQSPRYKVAKRGQDVALRCDPISGHVSLFWYQQALGQGPEFLTYFQNEAQLDKSGLPSDRFFAERPEGSVSTLKIQRTQQEDSAVYLCASSLGLAGEIPGDTQYFGPGTRLTVL.